This entry lists 8 T cell receptor beta chains sequenced from one sample in a study of PD-L1 blockade in urothelial cancer. Noted time point: pretreatment peripheral blood. Measured with immunoSEQ multiplex PCR; TCRdb has only the in-frame clones, and not every one. The data show 45,000 to 65,000 clones, over 75% seen once. The sample here was PBMCs, taken around atezolizumab (anti-PD-L1) treatment. Every receptor here comes from a man in his 70s with urothelial cancer.

J is TRBJ2-3 and V is TRBV9, with 9 bases that match TRBD2. J was trimmed by 4 bases and V by 2 bases; bases with no gene match: 11. CDR1 SGDLS and CDR2 YYNGEE come from the germline V gene. This CDR3 has 17 residues. The CDR3 reads CASSVGTSSRSADTQYF. CDR3 in DNA: TGTGCCAGCAGCGTCGGGACTAGCAGCCGTTCAGCAGATACGCAGTATTTT.

The chain combines TRBV29-1 with TRBJ1-1; no reliable D call. This CDR3 has 13 residues. Germline CDR1 is SQVTM and CDR2 is ANQGSEA. V dropped 0 bases and J dropped 6 bases, with 11 bases sitting between them. Written as DNA, the CDR3 is TGCAGCGTTGAAGATCTTACGGGGTCTGAAGCTTTCTTT. This gives the protein CSVEDLTGSEAFF.

The CDR3, as DNA: TGTGCCAGCAGTTTATCACGCGCGGGAGGGCCCTACGAGCAGTACTTC. This encodes CASSLSRAGGPYEQYF. This chain uses TRBV27 with TRBJ2-7; 9 nucleotides line up with TRBD2. Losses at the gene ends were 0 bases for V and 2 bases for J; bases not matched to a gene: 5. The CDR3 runs 16 residues. CDR1 MNHEY and CDR2 SMNVEV come from the germline V gene (reference sequence).

The chain joins TRBV6-6 to TRBJ2-1, with a possible D match to TRBD1 (6 bases). Germline V CDR1 and CDR2: MNHNY, SVGAGI (reference sequence). With 6 bases removed from V and 6 bases from J, the gap between germline ends came to 9 bases. The CDR3 length is 12 residues. The CDR3 nucleotides read TGTGCCAGCAGCTGGACAGTCAATGAGCAGTTCTTC. This translates into CASSWTVNEQFF.

This clone was detected a few times. The chain carries TRBV7-8 and TRBJ2-5; D might be TRBD2 (6 bases). V lost 5 bases and J 4 bases, leaving 20 bases between the germline ends. Germline V gene lookup returns CDR1 SGHVS and CDR2 FQNEAQ. This CDR3 has 16 residues. Here the CDR3 DNA reads TGTGCCAGCAGCCCCCATCTCGGGGGAGTGGGAGAGACCCAGTACTTC. Translation gives CASSPHLGGVGETQYF.

The chain joins TRBV28 to TRBJ1-5; D is uncertain. The CDR3 runs 15 residues. Germline V gene data show CDR1 as MDHEN and CDR2 as SYDVKM. The V end lost 8 bases, the J end lost 8 bases, and 22 bases lay between the germline ends. DNA for the CDR3: TGTGCCAGCCGCCCCCTACCCGGGAGAAGCAAGCCCCAGCATTTT. Protein: CASRPLPGRSKPQHF. The whole variable domain, remainder taken from reference TRBV28 and TRBJ1-5, is DVKVTQSSRYLVKRTGEKVFLECVQDMDHENMFWYRQDPGLGLRLIYFSYDVKMKEKGDIPEGYSVSREKKERFSLILESASTNQTSMYLCASRPLPGRSKPQHFGDGTRLSIL.

At least ten counts were recorded for this clone. The rearrangement joins TRBV4-1 to TRBJ1-3, with D perhaps matching TRBD1 (5 bases). CDR3 length equals 16 residues. Trimming took 0 bases from V and 4 from J, leaving 13 bases between them. Germline V gene data show CDR1 as MGHRA and CDR2 as YSYEKL. CDR3 amino acids: CASSQDLQGTGNTIYF. CDR3 sequence (DNA): TGCGCCAGCAGCCAAGATCTCCAGGGAACCGGAAACACCATATATTTT.

The rearrangement uses TRBV5-4 and TRBJ2-1, with 13 bases that match TRBD2. V gave up 5 bases and J gave up 8 bases; unmatched junction bases: 10. The germline gives CDR1 SGHNT, CDR2 YYREEE (reference sequence). This CDR3 has 16 residues. CDR3 amino acids: CASRPGTSGTRDEQFF. CDR3 bases: TGTGCCAGCAGGCCCGGGACTAGCGGGACCAGGGATGAGCAGTTCTTC.